Below, one T cell receptor beta chain is given with its context. In the original processing: Cell counts per sample came from amplifying reference gene primers. Measured with immunoSEQ multiplex PCR; TCRdb has only the in-frame clones, and not every one. That table gives V, J and clone size, and the DNA gave D and trimming. Found here are 200,000 to 250,000 clones, 88% of them singletons; the top ten hold more than 3%. V gave up 3 bases and J gave up 4 bases, with 6 bases separating them. There are 13 residues in the CDR3. This record belongs to a study of blood T cell repertoires in COVID-19. The chain couples TRBV12-3 or TRBV12-4 to TRBJ1-4, with no clear D. This receptor was identified in a woman in her twenties or thirties who had been exposed to COVID-19. The source material was PBMCs or T cells enriched from blood (not recorded which). The CDR3 is CASSFNSNEKLFF. The DNA of the CDR3 is TGTGCCAGCAGTTTTAACAGTAATGAAAAACTGTTTTTT.